Detailed here is one T cell receptor beta chain. This specimen belongs to a study of glioma-infiltrating T cells after dendritic cell vaccination. The time point is: after dendritic cell vaccination, including at tumor progression/relapse. Trimming left V 0 bases short and J 5 bases short, with 5 bases between. CDR3 length: 13 amino acids. Per the germline V gene, CDR1 is LGHNA and CDR2 is YNFKEQ. The protocol was immunoSEQ multiplex PCR, while the TCRdb copy is restricted to in-frame clones and leaves out a portion. The repertoire has about 63,000 clones, more than 70% of them found once; the top ten carry roughly 8.8%.

The source material was blood, sampled after dendritic cell vaccination. The chain couples TRBV4-2 to TRBJ1-5; D is unclear. The source is a human donor with glioblastoma. For the CDR3, the DNA is TGTGCCAGCAGCCAAGAGAGGGATCAGCCCCAGCATTTT. This encodes CASSQERDQPQHF.